This passage covers 29 T cell receptor beta chains from one sample sequenced in a study of siplizumab effects on memory and regulatory T cells. Profiled with immunoSEQ multiplex PCR; TCRdb holds only in-frame clones, not every one. This sample has about 120,000 clones, with less than 95% found just once. The specimen was non-Treg CD4+ T cells sorted from blood. Receptors originate from a human donor in good health.

Here the CDR3 DNA reads TGCGCCAGCAGTGAAACAGGGATCTACGAGCAGTACTTC. It encodes CASSETGIYEQYF. The rearrangement links TRBV10-2 to TRBJ2-7, with D perhaps TRBD1 (6 bases). The CDR3 extends over 13 amino acids. Germline V lookup: CDR1 WSHSY, CDR2 SAAADI. Trimming cost V 3 bases and J 3 bases, with 9 bases left between them.

This chain uses TRBV19 with TRBJ2-5; D perhaps matches TRBD2 (6 bases). V lost 2 bases to trimming and J lost 2 bases, with 12 bases between them. This CDR3 spans 15 amino acids. CDR1 is LNHDA and CDR2 is SQIVND in the germline V gene (reference sequence). CDR3 residues: CASSIKGTLQETQYF. CDR3 nucleotides: TGTGCCAGTAGTATAAAGGGGACTTTACAAGAGACCCAGTACTTC.

The rearrangement links TRBV11-2 to TRBJ1-1, with 8 positions matching TRBD1. The V gene's germline CDR1 is SGHAT and CDR2 FQNNGV. V shed 7 bases and J 3 bases; nucleotides not matched to a gene: 4. CDR3 size: 13 residues. The CDR3 DNA sequence: TGTGCCAGCAATATGGACAGGGACACTGAAGCTTTCTTT. As protein: CASNMDRDTEAFF.

This clone was seen once. The J gene is TRBJ1-2, the V gene TRBV2, with TRBD1 matching over 9 bases. The germline V gene has CDR1 SNHLY and CDR2 FYNNEI. This CDR3 spans 13 amino acids. After removal of 5 bases from V and 7 bases from J, the junction contained 5 bases not matched to a gene. The CDR3 sequence: CASSSTGGVGYTF. The DNA of the CDR3 is TGTGCCAGCAGTTCTACAGGGGGCGTTGGCTACACCTTC.

The chain joins TRBV6-1 to TRBJ2-7; TRBD1 agrees at 8 bases. CDR1 is MNHNS and CDR2 is SASEGT in the germline V gene. The CDR3 loop spans 15 amino acids. The J segment lost 2 bases and the V segment lost 1 base, leaving 4 bases of the junction unmatched. The CDR3 nucleotides read TGTGCCAGCAGTGAAGTCCCGGACAGGGCCTACGAGCAGTACTTC. It is translated as CASSEVPDRAYEQYF.

V and J are TRBV6-1 and TRBJ1-5; D is undetermined. CDR1 and CDR2 (germline): MNHNS, SASEGT. The CDR3 length is 14 residues. Between the trimmed V and J ends, which lost 8 bases and 0 bases, there was a span of 11 bases. CDR3 sequence reads: CASGLSASNQPQHF. CDR3 sequence (DNA): TGTGCCAGCGGGTTGTCCGCTAGCAATCAGCCCCAGCATTTT.

This chain links TRBV4-2 with TRBJ2-2; D remains ambiguous. The V and J ends lost 0 bases and 7 bases respectively, with 9 bases between them. Germline V gives CDR1 LGHNA, CDR2 YNFKEQ. CDR3 size: 14 residues. The CDR3 here is CASSQDTFNGELFF. CDR3 sequence (DNA): TGTGCCAGCAGCCAAGATACATTCAACGGGGAGCTGTTTTTT.

The chain couples TRBV10-3 to TRBJ2-3, with TRBD2 as a possible D gene (7 bases). Trimming removed 2 bases from V and 3 bases from J, with 21 bases in between. This CDR3 is 18 amino acids long. Looked up from germline, CDR1 is ENHRY and CDR2 is SYGVKD. CDR3 DNA: TGTGCCATCAGTGAGCCCATGGGCGCGGGGGCGGGGACAGATACGCAGTATTTT. Residues: CAISEPMGAGAGTDTQYF.

The gene calls are TRBV5-4 and TRBJ2-3; D gene uncertain. Trimming shortened V by 5 bases and J by 1 base, and 17 bases separated the two germline ends. Germline assignment: CDR1 SGHNT and CDR2 YYREEE (reference sequence). There are 16 residues in the CDR3. As DNA, the CDR3 is TGTGCCAGCAGTTTAGGTACAAAGCACGGCACAGATACGCAGTATTTT. Translated: CASSLGTKHGTDTQYF.

The chain employs TRBV7-6 and TRBJ1-2, with 11 bases fitting TRBD1. The trim removed 0 bases at V and 9 bases at J, leaving 12 bases unmatched. In germline, CDR1 is SGHVS, CDR2 FNYEAQ. This CDR3 contains 17 residues. The CDR3 DNA reads as TGTGCCAGCAGCTTAGCCACAGCCGGGACAGGGGGACGAAGCTACACCTTC. It is translated as CASSLATAGTGGRSYTF.

The chain recombines TRBV4-1 with TRBJ1-6, with a weak D call TRBD1 (5 bases). V lost 4 bases to trimming and J lost 7 bases, with 20 bases between them. Germline V lookup: CDR1 MGHRA, CDR2 YSYEKL. The CDR3 runs to 17 residues. CDR3 nucleotides: TGCGCCAGCAGCCGGGGCCCTGCGGCAGGGCTCAATTCACCCCTCCACTTT. The encoded protein is CASSRGPAAGLNSPLHF.

CDR3 nucleotides: TGTGCCAGCAGCGCCCGACACGGGAACACTGAAGCTTTCTTT. It translates to CASSARHGNTEAFF. The rearrangement joins TRBV9 to TRBJ1-1; no clear D gene. The length of the CDR3 is 14 residues. CDR1 is SGDLS and CDR2 is YYNGEE in the germline V gene. V was pared by 3 bases and J by 1 base, with 10 bases between.

V is TRBV6-5 and J is TRBJ2-1; no reliable D call. Looked up from germline, CDR1 is MNHEY and CDR2 is SVGAGI. Trimming shortened V by 4 bases and J by 7 bases, and 14 bases separated the two germline ends. The CDR3 spans 14 residues. CDR3 DNA: TGTGCCAGCAGTTCAGAGGCCCTAAGGAATGAGCAGTTCTTC. It encodes CASSSEALRNEQFF.

The J gene is TRBJ1-2, the V gene TRBV9, with TRBD1 identical over 7 bases. Germline CDR1 and CDR2: SGDLS and YYNGEE. The CDR3 is 17 residues long. V was pared by 1 base and J by 1 base, with 10 bases of the junction left unmatched. The CDR3 nucleotides read TGTGCCAGCAGCGTACAGGGGGACCCCCTATTTAACTATGGCTACACCTTC. It translates to CASSVQGDPLFNYGYTF.

This chain connects TRBV12-2 to TRBJ2-3; TRBD2, as called in the table, went unchecked against the DNA. TRBV12-2 represents a pseudogene. The CDR3 is 16 amino acids. DNA of the CDR3: TGTGCAAGTCGCGCCGGAAAGAAGCGGGGGACAGATACGCAGTATTTT. Translation: CASRAGKKRGTDTQYF.

The chain links TRBV2 to TRBJ1-5; possible D gene TRBD1, 5 bases. The CDR3 spans 18 residues. Germline assignment: CDR1 SNHLY and CDR2 FYNNEI. Trimming cost V 2 bases and J 5 bases, with 22 bases left between them. For the CDR3, the DNA is TGTGCCAGCAGTGAATTCGCAGGGAAAAGTGCGTATGATCAGCCCCAGCATTTT. Protein product: CASSEFAGKSAYDQPQHF.

In this sample, this clone turned up once. CDR3 amino acids: CASKKDHLVTYEQYF. The CDR3 coding sequence is TGTGCCAGCAAAAAGGACCACCTAGTAACCTACGAGCAGTACTTC. V and J are TRBV6-5 and TRBJ2-7; unclear D gene. Germline V gene sequence: CDR1 MNHEY, CDR2 SVGAGI. There are 15 residues in the CDR3. V was pared by 7 bases and J by 2 bases, with 18 bases between.

The V and J genes are TRBV2 and TRBJ2-2; no reliable D call. The CDR3 is 12 residues long. Trimming removed 7 bases at V and 5 bases at J, with 8 bases between. In germline, CDR1 is SNHLY, CDR2 FYNNEI. The CDR3 bases are TGTGCCAGCATTCTGGGTACCGGGGAGCTGTTTTTT. This sequence encodes CASILGTGELFF.

Written as DNA, the CDR3 is TGTGCCAGCTCCCCTCACACCTACAATGAGCAGTTCTTC. It specifies CASSPHTYNEQFF. The J gene is TRBJ2-1, the V gene TRBV18; D not certain. The V end was cut by 6 bases, the J end by 2 bases, with 8 bases between. Germline lookup yields CDR1 KGHSH and CDR2 LQKENI. The CDR3 runs to 13 residues.

This chain links TRBV13 with TRBJ2-1, with 8 bases aligning to TRBD2. The germline V gene encodes CDR1 PRHDT and CDR2 FYEKMQ (reference sequence). The CDR3 is made up of 14 amino acids. The trim removed 6 bases at V and 8 bases at J, leaving 9 bases unmatched. Here the CDR3 DNA reads TGTGCCAGCAGTAGAAGCGGGAGAAGAGATGAGCAGTTCTTC. Translation: CASSRSGRRDEQFF.

The genes are TRBV7-8 and TRBJ2-1; 9 nucleotides align to TRBD2. In germline, CDR1 is SGHVS, CDR2 FQNEAQ. The CDR3 consists of 14 residues. With 10 bases clipped from V and 9 bases from J, the junction kept 13 bases outside the gene matches. CDR3 sequence reads: CANPPGGGAIEQFF. In DNA form, the CDR3 reads TGTGCCAACCCGCCCGGCGGGGGGGCCATTGAGCAGTTCTTC.

In this sample, this clone turned up a few times. This chain links TRBV6-4 with TRBJ1-6; D not certain. This CDR3 spans 13 amino acids. The V gene lost 6 bases and the J gene lost 8 bases, with 11 bases spanning the gap. Germline V lookup: CDR1 MRHNA, CDR2 SNTAGT. DNA of the CDR3: TGTGCCAGCAGGTCTTCTAGAGATTCACCCCTCCACTTT. This translates into CASRSSRDSPLHF.

The rearrangement links TRBV11-2 to TRBJ2-7; tentative D call: TRBD1 (6 bases). Germline V gives CDR1 SGHAT, CDR2 FQNNGV. Trimming shortened V by 5 bases and J by 4 bases, and 12 bases separated the two germline ends. The CDR3 totals 13 residues. Written as DNA, the CDR3 is TGTGCCAGCAGCCGGGACACCATTTACGAGCAGTACTTC. Its protein product is CASSRDTIYEQYF.

Only a few counts were recorded for this clone. V and J are TRBV5-1 and TRBJ1-6; D unresolved. Trimming cost V 0 bases and J 7 bases, with 11 bases left between them. The germline gives CDR1 SGHRS, CDR2 YFSETQ. CDR3 length: 15 amino acids. The DNA for the CDR3 is TGCGCCAGCAGCTTGGTTCCAGGTGTGAATTCACCCCTCCACTTT. Its translation: CASSLVPGVNSPLHF.

This chain connects TRBV10-1 to TRBJ2-7, with D perhaps TRBD2 (5 bases). Trimming shortened V by 4 bases and J by 7 bases, and 8 bases separated the two germline ends. Germline V gives CDR1 WNHNN, CDR2 SYGVQD (reference sequence). This CDR3 comprises 11 residues. This CDR3 reads CASSAGIEQYF. The CDR3 DNA sequence: TGCGCCAGCAGTGCGGGGATTGAGCAGTACTTC.

This chain joins TRBV5-1 and TRBJ2-5, with D possibly TRBD1 on 6 matching bases. CDR1 SGHRS and CDR2 YFSETQ come from the germline V gene. This CDR3 has 15 amino acids. Trimming removed 4 bases at V and 6 bases at J, with 19 bases between. CDR3 sequence (DNA): TGCGCCAGCAGCCTCCTGGAAGGGGGTAGTCAGACCCAGTACTTC. It encodes CASSLLEGGSQTQYF.

This rearrangement joins TRBV7-2 to TRBJ2-5; TRBD1 matches at 7 bases. This CDR3 is 14 amino acids long. From germline, CDR1 is SGHTA and CDR2 FQGNSA. V lost 1 base and J lost 5; bases outside the gene matches: 4. CDR3 DNA sequence: TGTGCCAGCAGCTTAGGGACAGGACACGAGACCCAGTACTTC. It is translated as CASSLGTGHETQYF.

The V and J genes are TRBV5-1 and TRBJ2-3; 14 bases map to TRBD2. V gave up 5 bases and J gave up 6 bases; unmatched junction bases: 2. CDR1 SGHRS and CDR2 YFSETQ come from the germline V gene. This CDR3 has 14 amino acids. The CDR3 sequence is CASSRTSGRDTQYF. The CDR3 DNA reads as TGCGCCAGCAGTCGGACTAGCGGGAGGGATACGCAGTATTTT.

This clone was recorded only once. This chain links TRBV19 with TRBJ2-3; D could derive from TRBD1 or TRBD2 (5 bases each). The V gene's germline CDR1 is LNHDA and CDR2 SQIVND (reference sequence). Trimming removed 3 bases from V and 3 bases from J, with 10 bases in between. This CDR3 contains 14 residues. The CDR3 protein is CASSIPRETDTQYF. In nucleotides, the CDR3 is TGTGCCAGTAGTATCCCCAGGGAGACAGATACGCAGTATTTT.